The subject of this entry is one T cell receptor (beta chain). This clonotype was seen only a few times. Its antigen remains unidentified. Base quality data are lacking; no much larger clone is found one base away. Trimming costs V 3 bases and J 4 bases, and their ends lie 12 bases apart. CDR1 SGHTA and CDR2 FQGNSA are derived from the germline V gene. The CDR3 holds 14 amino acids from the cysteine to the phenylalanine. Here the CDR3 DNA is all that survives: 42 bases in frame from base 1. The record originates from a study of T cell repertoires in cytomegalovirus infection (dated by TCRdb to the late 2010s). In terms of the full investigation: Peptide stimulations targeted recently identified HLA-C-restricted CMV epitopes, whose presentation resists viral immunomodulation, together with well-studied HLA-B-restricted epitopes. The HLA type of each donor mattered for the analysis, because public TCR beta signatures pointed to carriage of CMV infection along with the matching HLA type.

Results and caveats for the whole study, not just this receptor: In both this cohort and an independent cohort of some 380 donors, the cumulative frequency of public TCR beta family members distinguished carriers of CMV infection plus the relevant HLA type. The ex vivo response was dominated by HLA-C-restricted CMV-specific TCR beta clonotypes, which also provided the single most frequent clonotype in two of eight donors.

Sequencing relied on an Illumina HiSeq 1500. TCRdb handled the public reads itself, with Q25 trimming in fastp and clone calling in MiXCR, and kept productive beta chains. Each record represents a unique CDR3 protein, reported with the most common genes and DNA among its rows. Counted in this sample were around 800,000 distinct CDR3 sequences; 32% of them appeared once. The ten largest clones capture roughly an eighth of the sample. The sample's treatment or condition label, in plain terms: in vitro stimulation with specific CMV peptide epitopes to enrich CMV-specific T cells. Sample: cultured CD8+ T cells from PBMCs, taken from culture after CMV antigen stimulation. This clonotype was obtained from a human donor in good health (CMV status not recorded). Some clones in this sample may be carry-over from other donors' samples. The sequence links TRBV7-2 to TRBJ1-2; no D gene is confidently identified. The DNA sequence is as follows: TGTGCCAGCAGCTTGGGCAGAGCCAGCTATGGCTACACCTTC. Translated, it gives CASSLGRASYGYTF.